This TCR beta chain was sequenced in a study of circulating tumor DNA in untreated peripheral T-cell lymphoma (dated by TCRdb to the early 2020s). At the level of the whole study: Serum samples were collected at baseline and serially during treatment so that circulating tumor DNA carrying tumor TCR clonotypes could be tracked. Overall study outcomes, separate from this receptor: Among over 20 serially sampled patients, ctDNA clearance after two cycles was observed in about 40%, and a trend toward worse survival was observed with detectable ctDNA after therapy. Tumor-specific clonotypes were identified in more than 75% of patients, from roughly 86% of baseline tissues and 67% of baseline serum samples. ctDNA persistence did not always predict relapse, since two patients whose ctDNA remained detectable after therapy stayed in remission over approximately 10 years of follow-up.

In a trial, the study monitored patients with peripheral T-cell lymphoma who were getting frontline treatment by applying next-generation sequencing to their T-cell receptor sequences. Taken from the germline V gene (reference sequence), the CDR1 and CDR2 loops are LNHDA and SQIVND. The V and J ends are trimmed by 3 bases and 1 base, leaving 8 bases between them. CDR3 length: 14 amino acids, cysteine to phenylalanine. Only the CDR3 region is kept as DNA, spanning 42 bases read in frame from base 1. The method behind the library was the immunoSEQ multiplex PCR assay. TCRdb retrieved this table from immuneACCESS and kept in-frame rearrangements only. Not all clones are present; in checked studies, unresolved V genes account for under half, and no reason is known for the remainder. This sample is represented by some 420 clones; roughly 85% of them were singletons. The ten largest make up over 5% of the sample.

Notes on this clone: The target of this receptor is not known. Base qualities are not recorded, but no much larger clone differs from it by a single base.

The TCR sequence derives from a human donor with peripheral T-cell lymphoma. This receptor chain uses TRBV19 and TRBJ2-3; D gene: possibly TRBD2, on 5 matching bases. Sequenced material: cell-free DNA from blood serum. The nucleotides are TGTGCCAGTAGTATCCGGGGTGGCACAGATACGCAGTATTTT. This encodes CASSIRGGTDTQYF.